This TCR beta chain was obtained from a study of graft-versus-host responses after intestinal transplantation. Produced via immunoSEQ multiplex PCR; TCRdb's table is partial and in-frame only. The sample shows tens of thousands of clones, 80% to 95% of them seen only once. In germline, CDR1 is SGDLS, CDR2 YYNGEE. The CDR3 is 15 residues long. Trimming took 1 base from V and 7 from J, leaving 17 bases between them. V usage is TRBV9 and J usage is TRBJ1-2; D call uncertain. This specimen consisted of bone marrow, obtained 734 days after intestinal transplantation. This receptor was identified in a human patient who received an intestinal transplant, so some T cells may come from the graft donor. The CDR3 bases are TGTGCCAGCAGCGTACGCGGTTCTCCCCCAGGTGGCTACACCTTC. This sequence encodes CASSVRGSPPGGYTF.